The present entry profiles one TCR beta chain with its context. This record belongs to a study of blood T cell repertoires in COVID-19. Study details: Specimens from acute and convalescent COVID-19 originated in the United States, Italy and Spain.

The germline V gene encodes CDR1 LGHDT and CDR2 YNNKEL (reference sequence). The CDR3 loop spans 14 amino acids. Trimming cost V 3 bases and J 6 bases, with 12 bases left between them. Original processing notes: Reference gene primer amplification gave nucleated cell count estimates. The table came from immunoSEQ multiplex PCR; TCRdb's copy has only in-frame clones and leaves some out. V and J calls and clone size are those listed in that table; D and trimming were worked out from the DNA. The sample holds about 240,000 clones, around 88% seen once. Ages ranged from about 18 to 89 years, with residence in about two dozen US areas.

Sequenced material: PBMCs or T cells enriched from blood (not recorded which). The chain is built from TRBV3-1 (or the pseudogene TRBV3-2) and TRBJ1-3, with D possibly being TRBD1 (5 bases). This sequence originates from a middle-aged woman with acute COVID-19. The CDR3 protein is CASSQGDSLNTIYF. In DNA, the CDR3 is TGTGCCAGCAGCCAGGGTGACAGCTTAAACACCATATATTTT.